This T cell receptor (beta chain) was sequenced for a study of sequential checkpoint blockade in melanoma. Data came from immunoSEQ multiplex PCR; TCRdb stores just in-frame clones and leaves some out. The table records 15,000 to 20,000 clones, just under 75% of them present only once. Treatment: randomized to nivolumab then ipilimumab (arm A) or the reverse (arm B). This clone was observed a few times. V trimming: 5 bases; J trimming: 7 bases; junction bases outside the gene matches: 8. The CDR3 length is 15 residues. CDR1 and CDR2 from the germline V gene are LNHDA and SQIVND (reference sequence). The receptor was isolated from a human donor with melanoma. The material was CD8+ T cells sorted from blood (inferred from file names), obtained from a patient given nivolumab and ipilimumab in sequence. The chain recombines TRBV19 with TRBJ1-6, with 7 bases lining up with TRBD1. The CDR3 sequence: CASSQLRQGNSPLHF. The CDR3 DNA reads TGTGCCAGTAGTCAATTGAGACAGGGAAATTCACCCCTCCACTTT.